This entry features one TCR beta chain sequence. Sequenced by immunoSEQ multiplex PCR; TCRdb stores in-frame clones only, minus some. Counted here are some 15,000 clones, roughly 80% occurring once; the ten biggest clones make up just over 7.5%. Trimming took 2 bases from V and 4 from J, leaving 20 bases between them. CDR1 and CDR2 (germline): LNHDA, SQIVND (reference sequence). The CDR3 covers 17 residues. These data originate in a study of pediatric ulcerative colitis. One to two pinch biopsies were taken from the rectum during colonoscopy. The rearrangement joins TRBV19 to TRBJ1-1, with D possibly being TRBD1 (5 bases). Sequenced material: gut tissue. This TCR derives from a boy between 10 and 17 years old who was a control in a study of pediatric ulcerative colitis. The CDR3 loop is CASSINSPGRLGTEAFF. The CDR3 nucleotides are TGTGCCAGTAGTATAAACTCTCCAGGGCGCCTGGGCACTGAAGCTTTCTTT.